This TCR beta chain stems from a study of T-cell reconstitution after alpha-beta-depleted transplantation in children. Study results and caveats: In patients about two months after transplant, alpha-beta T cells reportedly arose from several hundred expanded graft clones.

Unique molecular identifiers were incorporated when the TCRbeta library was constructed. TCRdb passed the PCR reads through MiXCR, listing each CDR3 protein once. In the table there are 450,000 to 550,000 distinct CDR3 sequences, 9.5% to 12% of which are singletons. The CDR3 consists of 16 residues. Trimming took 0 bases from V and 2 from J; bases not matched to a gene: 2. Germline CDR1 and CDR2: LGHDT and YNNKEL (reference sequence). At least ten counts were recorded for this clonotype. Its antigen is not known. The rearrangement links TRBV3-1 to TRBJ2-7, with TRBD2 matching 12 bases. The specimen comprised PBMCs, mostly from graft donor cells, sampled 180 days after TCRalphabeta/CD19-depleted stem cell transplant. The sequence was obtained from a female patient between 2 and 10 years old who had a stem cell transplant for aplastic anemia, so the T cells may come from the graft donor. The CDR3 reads CASSQDPSGRAYEQYF. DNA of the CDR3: TGTGCCAGCAGCCAAGATCCTAGCGGGAGGGCCTACGAGCAGTACTTC.